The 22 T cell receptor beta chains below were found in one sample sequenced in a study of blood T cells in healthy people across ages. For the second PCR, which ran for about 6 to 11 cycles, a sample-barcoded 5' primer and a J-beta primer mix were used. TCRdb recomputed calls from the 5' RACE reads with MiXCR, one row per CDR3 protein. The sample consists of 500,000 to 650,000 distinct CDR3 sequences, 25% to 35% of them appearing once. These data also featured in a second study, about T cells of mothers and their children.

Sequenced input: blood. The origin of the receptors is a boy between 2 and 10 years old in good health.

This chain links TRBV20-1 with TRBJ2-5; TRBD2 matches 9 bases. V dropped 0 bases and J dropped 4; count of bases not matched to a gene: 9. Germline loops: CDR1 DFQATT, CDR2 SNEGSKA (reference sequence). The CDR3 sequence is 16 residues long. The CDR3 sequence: CSARDSASGMAETQYF. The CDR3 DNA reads TGCAGTGCTAGAGATTCCGCTAGCGGGATGGCAGAGACCCAGTACTTC.

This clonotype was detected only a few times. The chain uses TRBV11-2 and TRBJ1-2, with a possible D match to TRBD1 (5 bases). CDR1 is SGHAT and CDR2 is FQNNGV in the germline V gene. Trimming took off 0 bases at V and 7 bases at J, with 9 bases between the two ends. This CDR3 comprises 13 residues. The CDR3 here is CASSLDRVTGYTF. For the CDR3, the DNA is TGTGCCAGCAGCTTAGACAGGGTAACTGGCTACACCTTC.

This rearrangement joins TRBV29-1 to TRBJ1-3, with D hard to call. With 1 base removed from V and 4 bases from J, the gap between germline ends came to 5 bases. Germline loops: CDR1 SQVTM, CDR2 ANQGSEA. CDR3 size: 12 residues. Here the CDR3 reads CSVEVTGNTIYF. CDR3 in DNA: TGCAGCGTTGAAGTAACGGGAAACACCATATATTTT.

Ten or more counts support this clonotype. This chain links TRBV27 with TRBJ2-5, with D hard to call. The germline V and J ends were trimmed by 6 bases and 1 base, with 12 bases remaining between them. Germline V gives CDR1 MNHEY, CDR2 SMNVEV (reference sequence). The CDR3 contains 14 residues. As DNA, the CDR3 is TGTGCCAGCAGCTTGTCGACCAGCCAAGAGACCCAGTACTTC. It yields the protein CASSLSTSQETQYF.

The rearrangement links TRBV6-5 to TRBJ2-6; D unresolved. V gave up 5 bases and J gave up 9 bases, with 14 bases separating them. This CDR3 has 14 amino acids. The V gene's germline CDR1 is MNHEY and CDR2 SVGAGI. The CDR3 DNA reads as TGTGCCAGCAGTCCAGAGGCCTCGGACAACGTCCTGACTTTC. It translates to CASSPEASDNVLTF.

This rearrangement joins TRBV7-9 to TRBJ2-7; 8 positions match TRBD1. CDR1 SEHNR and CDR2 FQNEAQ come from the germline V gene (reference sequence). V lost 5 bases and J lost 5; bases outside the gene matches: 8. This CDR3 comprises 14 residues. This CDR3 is CASSQTGGVNEQYF. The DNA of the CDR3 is TGTGCCAGCAGCCAAACAGGGGGAGTGAACGAGCAGTACTTC. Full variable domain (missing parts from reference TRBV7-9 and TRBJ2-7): DTGVSQNPRHKITKRGQNVTFRCDPISEHNRLYWYRQTLGQGPEFLTYFQNEAQLEKSRLLSDRFSAERPKGSFSTLEIQRTEQGDSAMYLCASSQTGGVNEQYFGPGTRLTVT.

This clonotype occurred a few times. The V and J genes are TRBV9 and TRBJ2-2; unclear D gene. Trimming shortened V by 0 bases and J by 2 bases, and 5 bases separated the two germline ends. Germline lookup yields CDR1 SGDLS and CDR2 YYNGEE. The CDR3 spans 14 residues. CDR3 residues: CASSVDHNTGELFF. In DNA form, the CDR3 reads TGTGCCAGCAGCGTAGACCACAACACCGGGGAGCTGTTTTTT.

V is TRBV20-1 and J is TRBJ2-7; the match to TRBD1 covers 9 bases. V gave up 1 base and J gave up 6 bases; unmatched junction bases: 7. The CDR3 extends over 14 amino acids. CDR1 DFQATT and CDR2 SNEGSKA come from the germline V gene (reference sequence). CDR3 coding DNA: TGCAGTGCTAGAGGGACAGGGGTGGTCGGCGAGCAGTACTTC. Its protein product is CSARGTGVVGEQYF.

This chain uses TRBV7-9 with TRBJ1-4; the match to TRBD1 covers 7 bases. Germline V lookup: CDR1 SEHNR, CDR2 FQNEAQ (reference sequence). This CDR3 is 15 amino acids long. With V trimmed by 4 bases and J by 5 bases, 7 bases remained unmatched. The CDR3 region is CASSSTGTENEKLFF. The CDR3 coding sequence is TGTGCCAGCAGCTCCACCGGGACAGAAAATGAAAAACTGTTTTTT.

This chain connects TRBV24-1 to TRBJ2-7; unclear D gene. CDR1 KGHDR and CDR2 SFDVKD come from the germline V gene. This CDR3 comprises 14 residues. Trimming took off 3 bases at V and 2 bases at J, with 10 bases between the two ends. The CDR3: CATSDGRSPYEQYF. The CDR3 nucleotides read TGTGCCACCAGTGATGGGCGTTCTCCCTACGAGCAGTACTTC.

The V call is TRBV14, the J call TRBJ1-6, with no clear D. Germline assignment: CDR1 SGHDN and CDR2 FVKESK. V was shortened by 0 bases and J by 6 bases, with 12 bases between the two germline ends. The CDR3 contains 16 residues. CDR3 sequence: CASSQEGGLGNSPLHF. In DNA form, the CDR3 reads TGTGCCAGCAGCCAAGAGGGAGGACTGGGTAATTCACCCCTCCACTTT. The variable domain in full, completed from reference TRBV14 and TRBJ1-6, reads EAGVTQFPSHSVIEKGQTVTLRCDPISGHDNLYWYRRVMGKEIKFLLHFVKESKQDESGMPNNRFLAERTGGTYSTLKVQPAELEDSGVYFCASSQEGGLGNSPLHFGNGTRLTVT.

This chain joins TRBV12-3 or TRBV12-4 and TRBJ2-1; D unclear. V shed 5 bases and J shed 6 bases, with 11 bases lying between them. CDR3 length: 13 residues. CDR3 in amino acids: CASSPLPPNEQFF. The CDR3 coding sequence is TGTGCCAGCAGTCCCCTGCCCCCCAATGAGCAGTTCTTC.

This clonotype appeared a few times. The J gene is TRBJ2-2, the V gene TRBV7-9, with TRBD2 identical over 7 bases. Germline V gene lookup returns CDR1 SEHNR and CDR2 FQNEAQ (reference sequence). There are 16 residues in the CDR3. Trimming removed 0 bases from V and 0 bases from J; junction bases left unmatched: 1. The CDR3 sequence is CASSLALAANTGELFF. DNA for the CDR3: TGTGCCAGCAGCTTAGCTCTAGCGGCGAACACCGGGGAGCTGTTTTTT.

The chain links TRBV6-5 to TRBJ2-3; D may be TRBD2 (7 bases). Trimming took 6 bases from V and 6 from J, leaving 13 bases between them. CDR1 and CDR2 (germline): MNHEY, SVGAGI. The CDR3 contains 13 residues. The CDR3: CASREGGFDTQYF. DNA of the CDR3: TGTGCCAGCAGAGAGGGGGGGTTCGATACGCAGTATTTT.

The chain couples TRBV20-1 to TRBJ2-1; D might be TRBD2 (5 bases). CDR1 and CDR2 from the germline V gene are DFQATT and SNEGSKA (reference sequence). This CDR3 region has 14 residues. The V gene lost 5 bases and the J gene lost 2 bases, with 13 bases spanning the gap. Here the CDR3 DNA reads TGCAGTGCTTCTCGAGGGCCGACCTACAATGAGCAGTTCTTC. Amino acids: CSASRGPTYNEQFF.

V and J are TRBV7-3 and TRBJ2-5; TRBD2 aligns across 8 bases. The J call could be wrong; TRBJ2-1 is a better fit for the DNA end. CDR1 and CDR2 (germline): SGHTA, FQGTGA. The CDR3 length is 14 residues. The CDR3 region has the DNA TGTGCCAGCAGCTTAATAGGACTAGCAAATGAGCAGTTCTTC. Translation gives CASSLIGLANEQFF.

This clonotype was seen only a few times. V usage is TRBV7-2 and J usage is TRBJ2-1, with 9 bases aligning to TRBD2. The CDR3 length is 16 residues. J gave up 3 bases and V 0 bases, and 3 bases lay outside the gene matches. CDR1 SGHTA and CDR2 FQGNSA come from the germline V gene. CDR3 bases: TGTGCCAGCAGCTTAGCCTCTAGCGGGAACTACAATGAGCAGTTCTTC. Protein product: CASSLASSGNYNEQFF.

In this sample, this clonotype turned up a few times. The CDR3, as DNA: TGTGCCAGCTCATTCGGGGCGAGCGGGAGTGGCGATACGCAGTATTTT. Amino acid sequence: CASSFGASGSGDTQYF. This chain joins TRBV18 and TRBJ2-3; 8 positions agree with TRBD2. The CDR3 contains 16 residues. Germline V lookup: CDR1 KGHSH, CDR2 LQKENI. V lost 5 bases and J lost 6; bases outside the gene matches: 13.

Here the CDR3 reads CASRLSTGFTGELFF. The CDR3 region has the DNA TGTGCCAGCAGGTTATCTACAGGGTTCACCGGGGAGCTGTTTTTT. The chain recombines TRBV21-1 with TRBJ2-2; the D call in the table, TRBD1, was not verified against the DNA. TRBV21-1 counts as a pseudogene. CDR3 length: 15 residues.

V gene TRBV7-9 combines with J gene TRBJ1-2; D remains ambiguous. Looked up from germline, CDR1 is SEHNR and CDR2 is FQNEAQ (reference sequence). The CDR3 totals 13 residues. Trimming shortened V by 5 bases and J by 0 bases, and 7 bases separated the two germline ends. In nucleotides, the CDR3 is TGTGCCAGCAGCGGCACTCCTAACTATGGCTACACCTTC. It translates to CASSGTPNYGYTF.

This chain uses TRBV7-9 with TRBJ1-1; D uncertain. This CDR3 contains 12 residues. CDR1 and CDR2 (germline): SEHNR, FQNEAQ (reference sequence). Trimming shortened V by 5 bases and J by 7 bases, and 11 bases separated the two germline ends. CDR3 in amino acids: CASSLEGLEAFF. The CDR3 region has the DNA TGTGCCAGCAGCCTAGAGGGCCTTGAAGCTTTCTTT.

The CDR3 reads CAISDQRSLHF. In DNA, the CDR3 is TGTGCCATCAGCGACCAACGGTCCCTCCACTTT. The V and J genes are TRBV10-3 and TRBJ1-6; D uncertain. CDR1 ENHRY and CDR2 SYGVKD come from the germline V gene. The CDR3 spans 11 residues. Trimming took 6 bases from V and 14 from J, leaving 11 bases between them.